A selection of T cell receptor beta chains follows, all from one sample in a study of blood T cells in healthy people across ages. TCRdb reprocessed the 5' RACE reads with MiXCR, giving one entry per CDR3 protein. The sample includes 700,000 to 900,000 distinct CDR3 sequences, approximately 55% of them seen just once. The sample taken for sequencing was blood. These receptors were obtained from a man at least 80 years old in good health. The CDR3 runs from the conserved cysteine through the conserved F or W. The D gene is left open where the match is weak. Not all rows give a size; the values are once, few, many and, for expanded clones, a class.

CDR3: CASRARDNYGYTF
DNA: TGTGCCAGCCGTGCTCGGGACAACTATGGCTACACCTTC
size: .
J: TRBJ1-2
V: TRBV6-6
D: .

CDR3: CASSLVGLPPVEQFF
DNA: TGTGCCAGCAGCTTGGTGGGACTCCCGCCGGTTGAGCAGTTCTTC
size: .
J: TRBJ2-1
V: TRBV5-5
D: .

CDR3: CASSYALAGAYF
DNA: TGTGCCAGCAGTTACGCCCTAGCGGGAGCGTACTTC
size: .
J: TRBJ2-7
V: TRBV28
D: TRBD2

CDR3: CASSPDRAPHNEQFF
DNA: TGTGCCAGCAGCCCTGACAGGGCCCCCCACAATGAGCAGTTCTTC
size: .
J: TRBJ2-1
V: TRBV7-6
D: TRBD1

CDR3: CASRSTGGGNNSPLHF
DNA: TGTGCCAGCAGATCTACAGGGGGCGGGAATAATTCACCCCTCCACTTT
size: many
J: TRBJ1-6
V: TRBV27
D: TRBD1

CDR3: CASSFGTSGTYNEQFF
DNA: TGTGCCAGCAGCTTTGGGACTAGCGGGACGTACAATGAGCAGTTCTTC
size: .
J: TRBJ2-1
V: TRBV7-6
D: TRBD2

CDR3: CSASPRSSNYGYTF
DNA: TGCAGTGCTAGCCCCAGGAGTTCTAACTATGGCTACACCTTC
size: .
J: TRBJ1-2
V: TRBV20-1
D: .

CDR3: CASGLGRAVWEETQYF
DNA: TGTGCTAGTGGTTTGGGGCGTGCCGTTTGGGAGGAGACCCAGTACTTC
size: .
J: TRBJ2-5
V: TRBV12-5
D: .

CDR3: CASSLGASGSRGGDIQYF
DNA: TGCGCCAGCAGCTTGGGGGCTAGCGGGAGTCGTGGTGGAGACATTCAGTACTTC
size: few
J: TRBJ2-4
V: TRBV5-1
D: TRBD2

CDR3: CASSPGRQTQYAYF
DNA: TGCGCCAGCAGCCCCGGACGCCAAACCCAATACGCGTATTTT
size: few
J: TRBJ2-3
V: TRBV5-1
D: .

CDR3: CSVAGTDVNYGYTF
DNA: TGCAGCGTCGCTGGGACAGACGTTAACTATGGCTACACCTTC
size: .
J: TRBJ1-2
V: TRBV29-1
D: TRBD1

CDR3: CASSLAADRNTEAFF
DNA: TGTGCCAGCAGCTTGGCGGCGGACCGGAACACTGAAGCTTTCTTT
size: .
J: TRBJ1-1
V: TRBV5-6
D: .

CDR3: CSVVNSGSGRYAYF
DNA: TGCAGCGTTGTTAATAGCGGGAGTGGTAGATACGCGTATTTT
size: .
J: TRBJ2-3
V: TRBV29-1
D: TRBD2

CDR3: CASAREALSTDTQYF
DNA: TGTGCCAGCGCCCGGGAGGCCCTTAGCACAGATACGCAGTATTTT
size: once
J: TRBJ2-3
V: TRBV6-2/TRBV6-3
D: TRBD2

CDR3: CSGVGGPNIQYF
DNA: TGCAGTGGGGTCGGGGGGCCGAACATTCAGTACTTC
size: .
J: TRBJ2-4
V: TRBV20-1
D: .

CDR3: CASSLAGGSGISYEQYF
DNA: TGTGCCAGCAGCTTAGCGGGGGGTAGCGGGATCTCCTACGAGCAGTACTTC
size: few
J: TRBJ2-7
V: TRBV7-2
D: TRBD2

CDR3: CSVEGGEVTF
DNA: TGCAGCGTTGAGGGGGGGGAAGTCACCTTC
size: .
J: TRBJ1-2
V: TRBV29-1
D: .

CDR3: CASRRDGSSYEQYF
DNA: TGTGCCAGCAGAAGGGACGGGAGCTCCTACGAGCAGTACTTC
size: .
J: TRBJ2-7
V: TRBV27
D: .

CDR3: CASSFASGTGLAKNTQYF
DNA: TGTGCCAGCAGTTTTGCTAGCGGTACCGGCTTAGCCAAAAACACTCAGTACTTC
size: once
J: TRBJ2-4
V: TRBV28
D: TRBD2

CDR3: CASSLALPGGEQYF
DNA: TGTGCCAGCAGCTTAGCCCTACCCGGGGGCGAGCAGTACTTC
size: .
J: TRBJ2-7
V: TRBV11-2
D: .

CDR3: CASSPGLTGTDTQYF
DNA: TGCGCCAGCAGCCCCGGACTGACCGGCACAGATACGCAGTATTTT
size: .
J: TRBJ2-3
V: TRBV5-1
D: .

CDR3: CASSVRGHNNYGYTF
DNA: TGTGCCAGCAGCGTCAGGGGGCACAATAACTATGGCTACACCTTC
size: .
J: TRBJ1-2
V: TRBV28
D: TRBD1

CDR3: CASSGSGHPGTRYF
DNA: TGTGCCAGCAGTGGATCAGGGCACCCCGGGACCCGGTACTTC
size: .
J: TRBJ2-5
V: TRBV25-1
D: .

CDR3: CASSPLGAGNTGELFF
DNA: TGTGCCAGCAGCCCCTTGGGGGCAGGAAACACCGGGGAGCTGTTTTTT
size: few
J: TRBJ2-2
V: TRBV11-2
D: .

CDR3: CASSLAPRVDYTF
DNA: TGTGCCAGCAGTTTAGCCCCCCGGGTCGACTACACCTTC
size: .
J: TRBJ1-2
V: TRBV12-3/TRBV12-4
D: .

CDR3: CASSVSGFNQPQHF
DNA: TGTGCCAGCAGCGTTTCAGGGTTCAATCAGCCCCAGCATTTT
size: .
J: TRBJ1-5
V: TRBV9
D: .

CDR3: CASSLLANEQFF
DNA: TGCGCCAGCAGCCTACTAGCAAATGAGCAGTTCTTC
size: few
J: TRBJ2-1
V: TRBV5-1
D: .

CDR3: CASSPLADTSTDTQYF
DNA: TGTGCCAGCAGTCCCCTAGCGGACACTAGCACAGATACGCAGTATTTT
size: few
J: TRBJ2-3
V: TRBV27
D: TRBD2

CDR3: CSARDRTRSYNEQFF
DNA: TGCAGTGCTAGAGATAGGACACGCTCCTACAATGAGCAGTTCTTC
size: many
J: TRBJ2-1
V: TRBV20-1
D: .

CDR3: CASSQLPTANYGYTF
DNA: TGCGCCAGCAGCCAACTACCGACCGCTAACTATGGCTACACCTTC
size: .
J: TRBJ1-2
V: TRBV4-1
D: .

CDR3: CASSVAPDNSPLHF
DNA: TGTGCCAGTAGCGTAGCGCCCGATAATTCACCCCTCCACTTT
size: .
J: TRBJ1-6
V: TRBV9
D: .

CDR3: CASTSSWETPYEQYF
DNA: TGTGCCAGCACCTCTTCTTGGGAGACCCCCTACGAGCAGTACTTC
size: .
J: TRBJ2-7
V: TRBV27
D: .

CDR3: CSARDHTGQGEAFF
DNA: TGCAGTGCTAGAGATCACACAGGGCAAGGTGAAGCTTTCTTT
size: .
J: TRBJ1-1
V: TRBV20-1
D: .

CDR3: CRATQAGINYGYTF
DNA: TGCAGGGCGACTCAGGCAGGGATTAACTATGGCTACACCTTC
size: .
J: TRBJ1-2
V: TRBV20-1
D: .

CDR3: CSARGVGTVQETQYF
DNA: TGCAGTGCTAGAGGGGTGGGGACCGTTCAAGAGACCCAGTACTTC
size: few
J: TRBJ2-5
V: TRBV20-1
D: .

CDR3: CASSLDDSGSGEQFF
DNA: TGCGCCAGCAGCTTGGACGATAGCGGGAGTGGCGAGCAGTTCTTC
size: .
J: TRBJ2-1
V: TRBV5-1
D: TRBD2

CDR3: CRVASGTTNYGYTF
DNA: TGCAGGGTCGCCAGTGGGACAACTAACTATGGCTACACCTTC
size: few
J: TRBJ1-2
V: TRBV20-1
D: .

CDR3: CGARVVAGGPGETQYF
DNA: TGCGGTGCTAGAGTAGTAGCGGGAGGGCCGGGAGAGACCCAGTACTTC
size: .
J: TRBJ2-5
V: TRBV20-1
D: TRBD2

CDR3: CASSLQPTSGARGEQYF
DNA: TGTGCCAGCAGCTTACAACCTACTAGCGGAGCAAGGGGGGAGCAGTACTTC
size: many
J: TRBJ2-7
V: TRBV7-2
D: TRBD2

CDR3: CASRDGAGYEQYF
DNA: TGTGCCAGCAGAGACGGTGCCGGCTACGAGCAGTACTTC
size: .
J: TRBJ2-7
V: TRBV6-5
D: .

CDR3: CASRGTGGTYNEQFF
DNA: TGTGCCAGTAGGGGAACGGGGGGGACCTACAATGAGCAGTTCTTC
size: .
J: TRBJ2-1
V: TRBV19
D: TRBD2